This T cell receptor beta chain was profiled in a study of CD8 T cells in Susac syndrome. Whole-study findings and limits: It was acknowledged by the study that relatively few individuals were included in its TCR sequencing and HLA analysis.

Germline V lookup: CDR1 SEHNR, CDR2 FQNEAQ (reference sequence). This CDR3 comprises 16 residues. The V gene end was trimmed by 1 base and the J gene end by 4 bases; junction bases not matched to a gene: 5. This clonotype was observed a single time. Antigen: not known. RNA was extracted with the RNeasy kit, and a quantity of about 0.45 to 1 ug was reverse transcribed using random hexamers. The immunoSEQ assay covered 54 Vbeta and 13 Jbeta segments for CDR3. TCRdb processed the immunoSEQ multiplex PCR reads anew with MiXCR; each CDR3 protein has one entry. The sample has about 430,000 distinct CDR3 sequences; 75% to 90% are singletons. Peripheral blood CD8+ and CD4+ T cells were profiled by TCR beta sequencing. The multiple sclerosis controls, all treatment-naive patients, had relapsing-remitting disease that was stable or active.

This TCR came from a human donor with multiple sclerosis. The chain is built from TRBV7-9 and TRBJ2-5; 11 bases are a match to TRBD2. The sequencing sample was made of CD8+ T cells from PBMCs. The CDR3 DNA reads as TGTGCCAGCAGCTTAGGTAGCGGGGGGGCGAGAGAGACCCAGTACTTC. Encoded protein: CASSLGSGGARETQYF.